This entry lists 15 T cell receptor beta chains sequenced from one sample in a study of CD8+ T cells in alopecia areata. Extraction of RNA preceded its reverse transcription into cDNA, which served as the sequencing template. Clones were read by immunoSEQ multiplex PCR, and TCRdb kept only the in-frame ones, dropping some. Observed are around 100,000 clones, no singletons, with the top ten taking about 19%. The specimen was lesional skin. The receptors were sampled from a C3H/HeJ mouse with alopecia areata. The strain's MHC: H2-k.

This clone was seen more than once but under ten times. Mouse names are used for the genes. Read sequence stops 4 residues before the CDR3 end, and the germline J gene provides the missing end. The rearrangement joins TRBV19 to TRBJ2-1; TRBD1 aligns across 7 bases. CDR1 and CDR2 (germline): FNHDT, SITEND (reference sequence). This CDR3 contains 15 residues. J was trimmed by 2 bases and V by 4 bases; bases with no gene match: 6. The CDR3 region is CASSRTGKDYAEQFF. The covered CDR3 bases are TGTGCCAGCAGTCGGACAGGAAAGGACTATGCT.

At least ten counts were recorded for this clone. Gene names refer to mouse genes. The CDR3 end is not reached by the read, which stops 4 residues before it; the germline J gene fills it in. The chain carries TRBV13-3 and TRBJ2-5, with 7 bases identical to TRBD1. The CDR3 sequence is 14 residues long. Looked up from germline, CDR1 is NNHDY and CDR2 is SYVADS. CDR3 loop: CASSDKAGGDTQYF. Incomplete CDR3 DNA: TGTGCCAGCAGTGATAAGGCAGGGGGAGAC.

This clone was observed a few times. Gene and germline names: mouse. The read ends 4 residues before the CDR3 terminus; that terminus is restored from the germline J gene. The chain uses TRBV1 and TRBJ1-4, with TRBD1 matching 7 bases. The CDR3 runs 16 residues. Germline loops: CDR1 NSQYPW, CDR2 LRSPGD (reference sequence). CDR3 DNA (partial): TGCACCTGCAGTGCAGATTCAGGGGGAGACAGCGAA. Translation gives CTCSADSGGDSE. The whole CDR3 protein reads CTCSADSGGDSERLFF.

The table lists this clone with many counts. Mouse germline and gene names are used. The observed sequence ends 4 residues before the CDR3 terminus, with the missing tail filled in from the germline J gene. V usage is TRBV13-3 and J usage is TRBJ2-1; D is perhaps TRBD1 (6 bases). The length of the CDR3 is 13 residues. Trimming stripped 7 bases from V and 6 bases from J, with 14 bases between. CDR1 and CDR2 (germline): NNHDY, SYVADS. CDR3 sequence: CASRRGGTAEQFF. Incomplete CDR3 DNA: TGTGCCAGCCGCAGGGGAGGGACTGCT.

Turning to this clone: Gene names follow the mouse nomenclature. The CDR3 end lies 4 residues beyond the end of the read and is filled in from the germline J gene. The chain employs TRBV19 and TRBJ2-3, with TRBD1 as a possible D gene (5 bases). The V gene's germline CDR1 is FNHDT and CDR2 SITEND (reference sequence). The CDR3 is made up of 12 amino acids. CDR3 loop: CASSEGRETLYF. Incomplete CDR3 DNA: TGTGCCAGCAGTGAGGGGAGAGAA.

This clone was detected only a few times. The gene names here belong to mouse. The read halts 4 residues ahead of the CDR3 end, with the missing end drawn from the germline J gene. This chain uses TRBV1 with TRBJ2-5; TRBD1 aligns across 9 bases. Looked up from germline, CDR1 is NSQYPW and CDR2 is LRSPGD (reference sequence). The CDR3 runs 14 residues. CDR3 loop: CTCSPGQGEDTQYF. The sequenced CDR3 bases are TGCACCTGCAGTCCGGGACAGGGAGAAGAC.

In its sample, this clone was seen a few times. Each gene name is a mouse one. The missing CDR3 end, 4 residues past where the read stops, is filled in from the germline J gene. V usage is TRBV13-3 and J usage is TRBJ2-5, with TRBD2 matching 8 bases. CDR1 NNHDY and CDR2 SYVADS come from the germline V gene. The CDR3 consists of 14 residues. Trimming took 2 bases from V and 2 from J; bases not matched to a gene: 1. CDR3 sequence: CASSEGTGQDTQYF. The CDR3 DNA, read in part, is TGTGCCAGCAGTGAGGGGACTGGCCAAGAC.

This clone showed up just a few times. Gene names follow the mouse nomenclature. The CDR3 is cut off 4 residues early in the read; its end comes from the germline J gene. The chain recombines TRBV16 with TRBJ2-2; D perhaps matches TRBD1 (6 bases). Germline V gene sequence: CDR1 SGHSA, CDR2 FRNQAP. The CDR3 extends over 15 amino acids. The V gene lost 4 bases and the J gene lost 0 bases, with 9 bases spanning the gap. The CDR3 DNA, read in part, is TGTGCAAGCAGCTCGGGACAAGCAAACACCGGG. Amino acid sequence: CASSSGQANTG. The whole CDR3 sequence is CASSSGQANTGQLYF.

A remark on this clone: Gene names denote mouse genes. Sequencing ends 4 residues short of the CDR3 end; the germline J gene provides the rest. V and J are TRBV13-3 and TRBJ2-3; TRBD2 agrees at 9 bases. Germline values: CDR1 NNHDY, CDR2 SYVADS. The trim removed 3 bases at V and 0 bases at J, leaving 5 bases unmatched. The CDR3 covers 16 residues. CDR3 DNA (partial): TGTGCCAGCAGTGTGACTGGGGGAACTAGTGCAGAA. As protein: CASSVTGGTSAE. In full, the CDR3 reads CASSVTGGTSAETLYF.

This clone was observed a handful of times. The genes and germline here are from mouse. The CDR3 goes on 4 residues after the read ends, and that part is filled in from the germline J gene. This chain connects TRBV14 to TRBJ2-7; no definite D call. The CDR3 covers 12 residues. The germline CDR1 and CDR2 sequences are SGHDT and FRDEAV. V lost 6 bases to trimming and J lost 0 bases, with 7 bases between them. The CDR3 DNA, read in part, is TGTGCCAGCACCAAAAGCTCCTAT. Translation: CASTKSSY. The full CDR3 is CASTKSSYEQYF.

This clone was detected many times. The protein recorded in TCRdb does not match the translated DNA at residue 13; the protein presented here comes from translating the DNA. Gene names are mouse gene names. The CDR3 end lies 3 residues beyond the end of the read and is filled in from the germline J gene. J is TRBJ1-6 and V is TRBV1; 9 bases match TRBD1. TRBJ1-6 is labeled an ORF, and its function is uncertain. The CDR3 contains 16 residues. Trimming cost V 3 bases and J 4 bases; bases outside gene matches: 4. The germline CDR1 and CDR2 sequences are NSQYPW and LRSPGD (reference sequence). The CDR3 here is CTCSAAGTGYNSPLYF. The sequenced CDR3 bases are TGCACCTGCAGTGCCGCCGGGACAGGGTATAATTCGCCC.

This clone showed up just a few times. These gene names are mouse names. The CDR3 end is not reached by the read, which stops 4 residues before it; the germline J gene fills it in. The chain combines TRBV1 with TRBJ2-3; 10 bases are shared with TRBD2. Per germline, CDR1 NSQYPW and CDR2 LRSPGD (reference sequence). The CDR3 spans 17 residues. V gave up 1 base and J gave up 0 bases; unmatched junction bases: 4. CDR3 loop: CTCSAGLGGLSAETLYF. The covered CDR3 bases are TGCACCTGCAGTGCAGGACTGGGGGGTTTGAGTGCAGAA.

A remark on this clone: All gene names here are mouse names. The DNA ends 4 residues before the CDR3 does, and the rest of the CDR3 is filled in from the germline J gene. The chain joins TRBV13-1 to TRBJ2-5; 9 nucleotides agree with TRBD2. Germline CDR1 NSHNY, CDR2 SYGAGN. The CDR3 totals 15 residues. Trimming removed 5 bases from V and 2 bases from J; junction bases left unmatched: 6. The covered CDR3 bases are TGTGCCAGCAGCTCGGACTGGGGACTCCAAGAC. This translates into CASSSDWGLQD. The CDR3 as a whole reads CASSSDWGLQDTQYF.

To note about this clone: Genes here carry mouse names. CDR3 DNA (partial): TGTGCCAGCTCTCTTCATCCAAACTCC. Protein sequence: CASSLHPNS. The full CDR3 protein is CASSLHPNSDYTF. J is TRBJ1-2 and V is TRBV12-1; D is ambiguous. Coverage ceases 4 residues before the CDR3 finishes, and the germline J gene fills in the end. This CDR3 contains 13 residues. Trimming took off 1 base at V and 0 bases at J, with 5 bases between the two ends. Germline V gene lookup returns CDR1 SGHSN and CDR2 HYEKVE.

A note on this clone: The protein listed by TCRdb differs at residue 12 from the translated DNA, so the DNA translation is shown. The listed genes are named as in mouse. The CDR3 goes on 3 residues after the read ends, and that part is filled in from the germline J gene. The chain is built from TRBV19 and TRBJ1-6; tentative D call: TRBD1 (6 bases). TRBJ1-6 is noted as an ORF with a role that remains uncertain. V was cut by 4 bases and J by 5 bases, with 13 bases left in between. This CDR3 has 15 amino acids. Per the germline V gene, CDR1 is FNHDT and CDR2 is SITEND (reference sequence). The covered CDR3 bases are TGTGCCAGCAGTCTCTCTCAGGGGAATAATTCGCCC. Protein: CASSLSQGNNSP. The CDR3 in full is CASSLSQGNNSPLYF.